The entry below describes one T cell receptor (beta chain). These data are taken from a study of blood T cell repertoires in COVID-19. As for the study in general: From the United States, Italy and Spain came samples of acute and convalescent COVID-19. From T cells, B-cell-depleted T cells, or PBMCs came the material, which was cDNA or gDNA.

Original processing notes: Estimation of nucleated cell counts was performed using reference gene primer amplification. The protocol was immunoSEQ multiplex PCR, while the TCRdb copy is restricted to in-frame clones and leaves out a portion. V, J and clone size reflect that table, while D and trimming were determined from the DNA. Found here are about 150,000 clones, approximately 80% of them singletons; the top ten hold roughly 7.2%. Trimming removed 0 bases at V and 1 base at J, with 11 bases between. The CDR3 sequence is 15 residues long. CDR1 and CDR2 from the germline V gene are SGDLS and YYNGEE.

The specimen sequenced was peripheral blood. The chain carries TRBV9 and TRBJ2-7; D remains unclear. This clonotype was sampled from a woman aged 50 to 60 in a cohort sampled during active or convalescent COVID-19. CDR3 nucleotides: TGTGCCAGCAGCGTAGGGGCAGCCCCGTCCTACGAGCAGTACTTC. Protein product: CASSVGAAPSYEQYF.